This TCR beta chain was documented in a study of CD4 T cells in relation to SARS-CoV-2 and coronaviruses. Study in general: Crossreactive spike epitopes shared across donors were mapped to their HLA restriction.

Unexposed donor CD4+ T cells date from about 2011-2018, before the COVID-19 pandemic. The cells were cultured for about ten days before CD4+ T cells were isolated. Study-wide findings and caveats: The cross-reactivity analysis covered only spike protein, not other viral proteins. Samples before the pandemic and after infection were not matched within any donor.

CDR1 is SGHRS and CDR2 is YFSETQ in the germline V gene. Trimming stripped 7 bases from V and 0 bases from J, with 10 bases between. The CDR3 consists of 13 residues. With regard to this clone: Its specificity is unknown.

Clones were read by immunoSEQ multiplex PCR, and TCRdb kept only the in-frame ones, dropping some. The table shows 25,000 to 30,000 clones, with about three quarters occurring only once. The chain couples TRBV5-1 to TRBJ1-1, with D possibly TRBD1 on 5 matching bases. The receptor's source is a human donor in good health. The sequenced material came from CD4+ T cells from PBMCs, cultured in vitro. CDR3 region: CASGRGLNTEAFF. CDR3 in DNA: TGCGCCAGCGGGAGGGGTTTGAACACTGAAGCTTTCTTT.